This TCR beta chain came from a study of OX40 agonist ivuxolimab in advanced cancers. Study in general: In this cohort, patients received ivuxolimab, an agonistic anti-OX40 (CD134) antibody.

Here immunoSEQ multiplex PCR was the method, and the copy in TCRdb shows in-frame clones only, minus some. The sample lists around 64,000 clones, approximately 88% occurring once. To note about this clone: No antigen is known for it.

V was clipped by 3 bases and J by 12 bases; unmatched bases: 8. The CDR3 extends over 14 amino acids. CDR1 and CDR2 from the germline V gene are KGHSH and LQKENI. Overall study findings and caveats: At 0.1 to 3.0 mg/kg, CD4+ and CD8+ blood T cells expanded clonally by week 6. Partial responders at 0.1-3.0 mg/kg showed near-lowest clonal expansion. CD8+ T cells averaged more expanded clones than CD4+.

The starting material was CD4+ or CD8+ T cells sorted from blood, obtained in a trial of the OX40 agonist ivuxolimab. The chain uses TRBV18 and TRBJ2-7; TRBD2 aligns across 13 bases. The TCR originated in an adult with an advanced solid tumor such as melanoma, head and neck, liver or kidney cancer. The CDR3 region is CASSPGLAGTPRYF. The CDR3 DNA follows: TGTGCCAGCTCACCGGGACTAGCGGGGACCCCGCGGTACTTC.